This passage covers 9 T cell receptor beta chains from one sample sequenced in a study of graft-versus-host responses after intestinal transplantation. What these receptors recognize is not known. TCRdb's table, derived via immunoSEQ multiplex PCR, lists solely in-frame clones and lacks some. In the table there are tens of thousands of clones, under 90% of which are singletons. Sample: unstimulated CD4+ T cells sorted from spleen or lymph node cells, taken before transplant. The receptors come from a human donor who was the organ donor for an intestinal transplant.

This chain links TRBV19 with TRBJ1-2, with 7 bases lining up with TRBD1. CDR1 and CDR2 from the germline V gene are LNHDA and SQIVND (reference sequence). This CDR3 is 13 amino acids long. The trim removed 6 bases at V and 6 bases at J, leaving 7 bases unmatched. The CDR3 loop is CASRKTGTDGYTF. CDR3 DNA sequence: TGTGCCAGTAGGAAGACCGGGACAGATGGCTACACCTTC.

V gene TRBV10-1 combines with J gene TRBJ1-1; 9 nucleotides agree with TRBD1. V trimming: 3 bases; J trimming: 8 bases; junction bases outside the gene matches: 16. Germline-derived CDR1 and CDR2 are WNHNN and SYGVQD (reference sequence). CDR3 size: 17 residues. In nucleotides, the CDR3 is TGCGCCAGCAGTGACCACAGGGGGCCGAGTAATGGTTTCGAAGCTTTCTTT. It encodes CASSDHRGPSNGFEAFF.

The V gene is TRBV9, the J gene TRBJ1-1; 9 positions match TRBD1. Germline CDR1 SGDLS, CDR2 YYNGEE. The CDR3 has 13 amino acids. The ends lost 4 bases at V and 11 bases at J; junction bases unmatched: 9. CDR3 nucleotide sequence: TGTGCCAGCAGCAGGGACAGGGTGTTGTGGGCTTTCTTT. Translating gives CASSRDRVLWAFF.

CDR3 sequence (DNA): TGTGCCAGCAGCATCAGGGGGCGCGGCACCGGGGAGCTGTTTTTT. Residues: CASSIRGRGTGELFF. V gene TRBV5-4 combines with J gene TRBJ2-2; 8 bases are shared with TRBD1. This CDR3 is 15 amino acids long. Germline V gene lookup returns CDR1 SGHNT and CDR2 YYREEE (reference sequence). V shed 4 bases and J 4 bases; nucleotides not matched to a gene: 6. Using reference TRBV5-4 and TRBJ2-2 for the parts outside the CDR3, the full variable domain is ETGVTQSPTHLIKTRGQQVTLRCSSQSGHNTVSWYQQALGQGPQFIFQYYREEENGRGNFPPRFSGLQFPNYSSELNVNALELDDSALYLCASSIRGRGTGELFFGEGSRLTVL.

The chain joins TRBV28 to TRBJ1-1; tentative D call: TRBD1 (5 bases). Germline V gene data show CDR1 as MDHEN and CDR2 as SYDVKM. The CDR3 contains 15 residues. V was trimmed by 6 bases and J by 5 bases, leaving 19 bases between them. As DNA, the CDR3 is TGTGCCAGCAGCGCGACGGGGGGAGTGCGAACTGAAGCTTTCTTT. Protein sequence: CASSATGGVRTEAFF.

CDR3 protein: CASRFLAGGQDTQYF. CDR3 nucleotides: TGTGCCAGCAGATTCCTAGCGGGGGGGCAAGATACGCAGTATTTT. V usage is TRBV7-6 and J usage is TRBJ2-3, with 12 bases lining up with TRBD2. Trimming removed 6 bases from V and 5 bases from J; junction bases left unmatched: 6. CDR1 is SGHVS and CDR2 is FNYEAQ in the germline V gene. This CDR3 is built from 15 residues.

The rearrangement joins TRBV19 to TRBJ1-3, with D possibly being TRBD1 (5 bases). CDR1 and CDR2 from the germline V gene are LNHDA and SQIVND (reference sequence). The CDR3 is made up of 13 amino acids. Between the trimmed V and J ends, which lost 4 bases and 1 base, there was a span of 5 bases. In nucleotides, the CDR3 is TGTGCCAGTAGTACAGGGTCTGGAAACACCATATATTTT. Translating gives CASSTGSGNTIYF.

The chain employs TRBV14 and TRBJ2-3, with 12 bases aligning to TRBD2. The ends lost 4 bases at V and 6 bases at J; junction bases unmatched: 8. CDR1 and CDR2 (germline): SGHDN, FVKESK. CDR3 size: 16 residues. The CDR3 sequence is CASSRLAGGQWDTQYF. The CDR3 bases are TGTGCCAGCAGCCGTCTAGCGGGGGGGCAATGGGATACGCAGTATTTT.

The rearrangement uses TRBV4-2 and TRBJ1-1; TRBD1 aligns across 9 bases. The germline V gene has CDR1 LGHNA and CDR2 YNFKEQ. This CDR3 region has 17 residues. The CDR3 loop reads CALTPRGETGGDTEAFF. The CDR3, as DNA: TGTGCGCTAACACCCCGGGGGGAGACAGGGGGGGACACTGAAGCTTTCTTT.